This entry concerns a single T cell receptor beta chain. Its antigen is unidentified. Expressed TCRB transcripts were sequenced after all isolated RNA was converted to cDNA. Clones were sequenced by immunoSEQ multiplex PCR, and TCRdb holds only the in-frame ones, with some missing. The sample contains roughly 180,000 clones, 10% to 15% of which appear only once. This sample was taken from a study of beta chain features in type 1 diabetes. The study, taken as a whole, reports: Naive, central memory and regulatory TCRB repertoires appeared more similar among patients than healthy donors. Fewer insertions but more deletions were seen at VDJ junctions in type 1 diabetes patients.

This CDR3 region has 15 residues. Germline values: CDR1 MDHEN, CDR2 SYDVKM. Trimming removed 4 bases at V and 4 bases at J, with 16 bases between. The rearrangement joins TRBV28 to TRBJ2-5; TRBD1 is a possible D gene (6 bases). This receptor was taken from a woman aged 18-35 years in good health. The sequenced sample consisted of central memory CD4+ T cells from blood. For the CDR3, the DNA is TGTGCCAGCAGTTCCCTAGGGGGAGTCAGAGAGACCCAGTACTTC. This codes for CASSSLGGVRETQYF.